A single TCR beta chain is shown here with its context. TCRdb keeps only in-frame clones here, not all; method: immunoSEQ multiplex PCR. The table has 70,000 to 95,000 clones, 80% to 95% seen once. Per germline, CDR1 MDHEN and CDR2 SYDVKM. CDR3 length: 15 residues. The V gene lost 5 bases and the J gene lost 3 bases, with 16 bases spanning the gap. The sample originates from a study of blood T cell repertoires in COVID-19. The source is a woman between 55 and 75 years old with active COVID-19. The rearrangement joins TRBV28 to TRBJ1-2, with a tentative D call TRBD1 (5 bases). The sample consisted of peripheral blood. The CDR3 nucleotides are TGTGCCAGCAGTCCCCGGGAGACAGACTACTATGGCTACACCTTC. Translation: CASSPRETDYYGYTF.